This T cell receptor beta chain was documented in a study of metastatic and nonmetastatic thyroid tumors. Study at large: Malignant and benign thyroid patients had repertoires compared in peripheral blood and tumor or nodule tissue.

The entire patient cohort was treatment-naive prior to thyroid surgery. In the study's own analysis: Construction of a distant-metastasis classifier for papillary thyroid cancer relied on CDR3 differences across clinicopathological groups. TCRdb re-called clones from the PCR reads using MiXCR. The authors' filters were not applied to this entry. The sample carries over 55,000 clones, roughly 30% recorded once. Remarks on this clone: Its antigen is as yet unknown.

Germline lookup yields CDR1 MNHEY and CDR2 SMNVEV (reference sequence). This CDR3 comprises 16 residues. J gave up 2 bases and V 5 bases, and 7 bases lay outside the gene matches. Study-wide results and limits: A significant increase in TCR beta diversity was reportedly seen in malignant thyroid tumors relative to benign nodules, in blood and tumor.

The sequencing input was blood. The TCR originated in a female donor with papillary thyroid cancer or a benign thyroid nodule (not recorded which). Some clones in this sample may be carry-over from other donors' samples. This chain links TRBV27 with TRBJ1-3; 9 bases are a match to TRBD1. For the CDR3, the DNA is TGTGCCAGCAGTCTAGTGGGACAGGGCACTGGAAACACCATATATTTT. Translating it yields CASSLVGQGTGNTIYF.